This is a list of T cell receptor beta chains from one sample in a study of shared clonotypes between healthy human individuals. The data were produced by immunoSEQ multiplex PCR, yet TCRdb's version contains in-frame clones alone and is incomplete. The sample yields about 2,200,000 clones, roughly 91% seen once. The source material was naive CD8+ T cells from PBMCs. The receptor source for this set is a man aged 18 to 30 in good health. Some clones in this sample may be carry-over from other donors' samples. The CDR3 runs from the conserved cysteine through the conserved F or W. D genes are given only for firm matches. Rows give clone size only sometimes, using once, few, many, or a class for an expanded clone.

CDR3 protein: CASRRAGARTDTQYF; CDR3 DNA: TGTGCCAGCAGGAGGGCGGGAGCCCGCACAGATACGCAGTATTTT; D gene: TRBD2; CDR3 length: 15; V gene: TRBV6-1; clone size: -; J gene: TRBJ2-3
CDR3 protein: CAWRASGRNEQFF; CDR3 DNA: TGTGCCTGGAGGGCTAGCGGGAGGAATGAGCAGTTCTTC; D gene: TRBD2; CDR3 length: 13; V gene: TRBV30; clone size: -; J gene: TRBJ2-1
CDR3 protein: CATGLAGDGETQYF; CDR3 DNA: TGTGCCACCGGACTAGCGGGAGATGGCGAGACCCAGTACTTC; D gene: TRBD2; CDR3 length: 14; V gene: TRBV10-3; clone size: -; J gene: TRBJ2-5
CDR3 protein: CASSYGRGDTQYF; CDR3 DNA: TGTGCCAGCAGCTATGGACGGGGCGATACGCAGTATTTT; D gene: -; CDR3 length: 13; V gene: TRBV11-2; clone size: -; J gene: TRBJ2-3
CDR3 protein: CASSTRAGSVEQYF; CDR3 DNA: TGTGCCAGTAGTACGAGAGCAGGGTCAGTCGAGCAGTACTTC; D gene: -; CDR3 length: 14; V gene: TRBV19; clone size: -; J gene: TRBJ2-7
CDR3 protein: CASSSPAGGLTEAFF; CDR3 DNA: TGTGCCAGCAGCTCCCCAGCCGGGGGGCTCACTGAAGCTTTCTTT; D gene: -; CDR3 length: 15; V gene: TRBV7-8; clone size: -; J gene: TRBJ1-1
CDR3 protein: CASTTRTGGSYEQYF; CDR3 DNA: TGTGCCAGCACAACTCGAACAGGGGGTTCCTACGAGCAGTACTTC; D gene: TRBD1; CDR3 length: 15; V gene: TRBV6-5; clone size: -; J gene: TRBJ2-7
CDR3 protein: CASRPLRPGLASNTQYF; CDR3 DNA: TGTGCCAGCAGGCCCCTGCGACCGGGACTAGCATCGAATACGCAGTATTTT; D gene: TRBD2; CDR3 length: 17; V gene: TRBV28; clone size: -; J gene: TRBJ2-3
CDR3 protein: CSVALSSFGYTF; CDR3 DNA: TGCAGCGTTGCATTATCCTCATTTGGCTACACCTTC; D gene: -; CDR3 length: 12; V gene: TRBV29-1; clone size: once; J gene: TRBJ1-2
CDR3 protein: CASREEPISYEQYF; CDR3 DNA: TGTGCCAGCAGGGAGGAACCTATTAGCTACGAGCAGTACTTC; D gene: -; CDR3 length: 14; V gene: TRBV2; clone size: -; J gene: TRBJ2-7
CDR3 protein: CASSPAAGVNQETQYF; CDR3 DNA: TGTGCCAGCAGTCCAGCGGCAGGGGTAAACCAAGAGACCCAGTACTTC; D gene: -; CDR3 length: 16; V gene: TRBV28; clone size: -; J gene: TRBJ2-5
CDR3 protein: CASSLGQGQGSYNEQFF; CDR3 DNA: TGTGCCAGCAGCTTGGGCCAGGGACAGGGTTCCTACAATGAGCAGTTCTTC; D gene: TRBD1; CDR3 length: 17; V gene: TRBV11-3; clone size: -; J gene: TRBJ2-1
CDR3 protein: CASSPSYYEQYF; CDR3 DNA: TGTGCCAGCTCCCCCTCCTACTACGAGCAGTACTTC; D gene: -; CDR3 length: 12; V gene: TRBV6-1; clone size: -; J gene: TRBJ2-7
CDR3 protein: CASSLVLRDQPQHF; CDR3 DNA: TGTGCCAGCAGTTTAGTTCTCCGGGATCAGCCCCAGCATTTT; D gene: -; CDR3 length: 14; V gene: TRBV28; clone size: -; J gene: TRBJ1-5
CDR3 protein: CATSRDWATGPEAFF; CDR3 DNA: TGTGCCACCAGCAGAGATTGGGCGACCGGACCCGAAGCTTTCTTT; D gene: -; CDR3 length: 15; V gene: TRBV15; clone size: -; J gene: TRBJ1-1
CDR3 protein: CASSPGQGIEAFF; CDR3 DNA: TGTGCCAGCAGCCCGGGACAGGGGATTGAAGCTTTCTTT; D gene: TRBD1; CDR3 length: 13; V gene: TRBV5-6; clone size: -; J gene: TRBJ1-1
CDR3 protein: CSATRTEAFF; CDR3 DNA: TGCAGCGCCACCCGCACTGAAGCTTTCTTT; D gene: -; CDR3 length: 10; V gene: TRBV29-1; clone size: -; J gene: TRBJ1-1
CDR3 protein: CASSLFWREDYEQYF; CDR3 DNA: TGTGCCAGCAGTTTGTTTTGGCGGGAGGACTACGAGCAGTACTTC; D gene: TRBD2; CDR3 length: 15; V gene: TRBV27; clone size: -; J gene: TRBJ2-7
CDR3 protein: CASSLARTGPELFF; CDR3 DNA: TGTGCCAGCAGTTTAGCCCGGACAGGTCCGGAGCTGTTTTTT; D gene: TRBD1; CDR3 length: 14; V gene: TRBV27; clone size: -; J gene: TRBJ2-2
CDR3 protein: CASSVRTSGGELFF; CDR3 DNA: TGTGCCAGCAGCGTCCGGACTAGCGGCGGGGAGCTGTTTTTT; D gene: TRBD2; CDR3 length: 14; V gene: TRBV5-4; clone size: -; J gene: TRBJ2-2
CDR3 protein: CASRLAGSYTGELFF; CDR3 DNA: TGTGCCAGTCGACTAGCGGGGTCCTACACCGGGGAGCTGTTTTTT; D gene: TRBD2; CDR3 length: 15; V gene: TRBV19; clone size: -; J gene: TRBJ2-2
CDR3 protein: CASSSHLGRRGTDTQYF; CDR3 DNA: TGTGCCAGCAGCTCGCATTTGGGACGAAGGGGCACAGATACGCAGTATTTT; D gene: -; CDR3 length: 17; V gene: TRBV7-9; clone size: -; J gene: TRBJ2-3